The 5 T cell receptor beta chains given below trace back to one sample, sequenced in a study of blood T cell repertoires in COVID-19. Method: immunoSEQ multiplex PCR; TCRdb's copy keeps in-frame clones and lacks some. The sample lists more than 65,000 clones; roughly 87% were seen once. Sequencing used peripheral blood. The receptors come from a woman at least 80 years old with active or convalescent COVID-19.

This clone occurred once. The gene calls are TRBV7-2 and TRBJ2-5; possibly TRBD1 for D (5 bases). Trimming shortened V by 1 base and J by 5 bases, and 14 bases separated the two germline ends. CDR3 length equals 15 residues. Germline lookup yields CDR1 SGHTA and CDR2 FQGNSA. CDR3 sequence: CASSLVEGVWETQYF. The CDR3 region has the DNA TGTGCCAGCAGCTTAGTTGAAGGGGTGTGGGAGACCCAGTACTTC.

The gene calls are TRBV10-3 and TRBJ2-3, with 9 bases lining up with TRBD2. CDR1 and CDR2 (germline): ENHRY, SYGVKD. Trimming removed 0 bases from V and 5 bases from J; junction bases left unmatched: 6. This CDR3 comprises 16 residues. CDR3 nucleotide sequence: TGTGCCATCAGTGAGTCACCTAGCGGGATGGGAGATACGCAGTATTTT. Encoded protein: CAISESPSGMGDTQYF.

The genes are TRBV24-1 and TRBJ1-4, with TRBD1 identical over 7 bases. J gave up 3 bases and V 4 bases, and 4 bases lay outside the gene matches. CDR1 and CDR2 (germline): KGHDR, SFDVKD. The CDR3 has 15 residues. CDR3 protein: CATSESGTANEKLFF. CDR3 DNA: TGTGCCACCAGTGAATCCGGGACAGCTAATGAAAAACTGTTTTTT.

The chain employs TRBV19 and TRBJ2-7; TRBD1 matches at 7 bases. CDR1 is LNHDA, CDR2 SQIVND, per germline (reference sequence). V shed 5 bases, J shed 1 base, and the junction held 2 bases outside the gene matches. There are 13 residues in the CDR3. CDR3 residues: CASSRDSSYEQYF. In nucleotides, the CDR3 is TGTGCCAGTAGTCGGGACAGTTCCTACGAGCAGTACTTC.

The V and J genes are TRBV6-5 and TRBJ2-1; 7 positions agree with TRBD1. The CDR3 is 15 residues long. CDR1 and CDR2 (germline): MNHEY, SVGAGI. Losses at the gene ends were 6 bases for V and 2 bases for J; bases not matched to a gene: 7. CDR3 nucleotide sequence: TGTGCCAGCAGACAGGGGAGCAGCACCTACAATGAGCAGTTCTTC. Its protein is CASRQGSSTYNEQFF.